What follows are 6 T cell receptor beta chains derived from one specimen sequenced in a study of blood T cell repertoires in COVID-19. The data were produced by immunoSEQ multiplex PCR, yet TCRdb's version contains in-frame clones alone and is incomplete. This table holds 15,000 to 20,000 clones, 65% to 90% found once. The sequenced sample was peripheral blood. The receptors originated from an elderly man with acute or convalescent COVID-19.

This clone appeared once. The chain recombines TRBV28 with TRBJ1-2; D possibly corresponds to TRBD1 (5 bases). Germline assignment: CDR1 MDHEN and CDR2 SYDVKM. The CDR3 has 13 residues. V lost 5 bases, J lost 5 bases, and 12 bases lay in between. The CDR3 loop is CASSRTGSYGYTF. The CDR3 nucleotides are TGTGCCAGCAGTCGAACAGGCTCTTATGGCTACACCTTC.

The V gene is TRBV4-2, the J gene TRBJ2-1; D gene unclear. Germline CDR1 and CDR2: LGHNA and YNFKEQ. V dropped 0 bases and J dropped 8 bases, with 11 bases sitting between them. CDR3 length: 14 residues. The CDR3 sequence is CASSQDLSIDEQFF. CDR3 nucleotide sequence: TGTGCCAGCAGCCAAGATCTGAGTATCGATGAGCAGTTCTTC.

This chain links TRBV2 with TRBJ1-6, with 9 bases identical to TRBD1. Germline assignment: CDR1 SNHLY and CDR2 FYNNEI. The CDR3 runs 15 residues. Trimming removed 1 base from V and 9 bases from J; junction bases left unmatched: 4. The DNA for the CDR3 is TGTGCCAGCAGTGAAGAAACAGGGGGCCGTTCACCCCTCCACTTT. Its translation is CASSEETGGRSPLHF.

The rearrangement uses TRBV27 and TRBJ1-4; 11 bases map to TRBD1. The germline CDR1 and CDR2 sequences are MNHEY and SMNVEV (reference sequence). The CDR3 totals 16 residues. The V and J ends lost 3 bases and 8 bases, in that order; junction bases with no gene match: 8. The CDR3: CASSFGQGALGEKLFF. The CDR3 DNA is TGTGCCAGCAGTTTTGGACAGGGGGCGTTAGGGGAAAAACTGTTTTTT.

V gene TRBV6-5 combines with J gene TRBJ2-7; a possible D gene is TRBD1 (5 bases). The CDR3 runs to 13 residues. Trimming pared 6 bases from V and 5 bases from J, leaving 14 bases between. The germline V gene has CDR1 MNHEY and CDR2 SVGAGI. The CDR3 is CASRLPGSHEQYF. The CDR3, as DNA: TGTGCCAGCAGATTACCAGGGTCCCACGAGCAGTACTTC.

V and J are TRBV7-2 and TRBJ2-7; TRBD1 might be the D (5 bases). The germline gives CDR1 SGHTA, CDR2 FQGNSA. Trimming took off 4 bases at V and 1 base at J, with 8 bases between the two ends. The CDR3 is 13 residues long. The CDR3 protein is CASSSRTSYEQYF. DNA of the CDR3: TGTGCCAGCAGCTCACGGACATCCTACGAGCAGTACTTC.